These 6 T cell receptor beta chains share one sample of origin, sequenced in a study of cytomegalovirus exposure and HLA in healthy donors. The primer mix had 60 Vbeta and 13 Jbeta primers. Method: immunoSEQ multiplex PCR; TCRdb's copy keeps in-frame clones and lacks some. The table includes 95,000 to 150,000 clones, roughly 80% detected once. Sequencing was performed on PBMCs. These receptors were collected from a man younger than 35 in good health and CMV-seronegative.

The rearrangement uses TRBV5-8 and TRBJ2-5; 7 bases map to TRBD1. Germline CDR1 SGHTS, CDR2 YDEGEE. The CDR3 is 14 amino acids. V dropped 0 bases and J dropped 1; count of bases not matched to a gene: 0. CDR3 protein: CASSLGDSQETQYF. The CDR3 DNA reads as TGTGCCAGCAGCTTGGGGGACAGCCAAGAGACCCAGTACTTC.

The V gene is TRBV6-6, the J gene TRBJ1-2; 7 positions agree with TRBD1. Per the germline V gene, CDR1 is MNHNY and CDR2 is SVGAGI (reference sequence). This CDR3 is 15 amino acids long. The V and J ends lost 7 bases and 12 bases, in that order; junction bases with no gene match: 20. The CDR3 spells CASTDWEGGGLANTF. CDR3 DNA: TGTGCCAGCACTGATTGGGAAGGGGGCGGGTTGGCTAACACCTTC.

This clone was counted a few times. The gene calls are TRBV9 and TRBJ1-1; no firm D call. Trimming removed 3 bases at V and 1 base at J, with 4 bases between. The germline CDR1 and CDR2 sequences are SGDLS and YYNGEE. The CDR3 totals 12 residues. The CDR3 protein is CASSGPNTEAFF. The DNA of the CDR3 is TGTGCCAGCAGCGGGCCGAACACTGAAGCTTTCTTT. Supplemented by reference TRBV9 and TRBJ1-1, the full variable domain reads DSGVTQTPKHLITATGQRVTLRCSPRSGDLSVYWYQQSLDQGLQFLIQYYNGEERAKGNILERFSAQQFPDLHSELNLSSLELGDSALYFCASSGPNTEAFFGQGTRLTVV.

The CDR3 sequence is CASSRGGHGYTF. DNA for the CDR3: TGTGCCAGCAGCCGTGGGGGCCATGGCTACACCTTC. The chain has TRBV7-8 and TRBJ1-2; D is possibly TRBD1 (6 bases). Germline CDR1 is SGHVS and CDR2 is FQNEAQ. V was clipped by 5 bases and J by 6 bases, with 10 bases between them. This CDR3 is built from 12 residues.

The rearrangement uses TRBV6-4 and TRBJ2-2; TRBD1 is a possible D gene (6 bases). The CDR3 sequence is 13 residues long. CDR1 and CDR2 (germline): MRHNA, SNTAGT. Trimming removed 4 bases from V and 5 bases from J, with 8 bases in between. The DNA of the CDR3 is TGTGCCAGCAGTGTCCAGGGGACCGGGGAGCTGTTTTTT. Amino acid sequence: CASSVQGTGELFF.

The CDR3 DNA reads as TGTGCCAGCAGCCAATCCGCGATCGGGACAGTCTCTGGGGCCAACGTCCTGACTTTC. Translation gives CASSQSAIGTVSGANVLTF. The chain couples TRBV7-3 to TRBJ2-6; 7 bases fit TRBD1. From germline, CDR1 is SGHTA and CDR2 FQGTGA. CDR3 length: 19 amino acids. Losses at the gene ends were 5 bases for V and 0 bases for J; bases not matched to a gene: 13.